This T cell receptor (beta chain) stems from a study of blood T cell repertoires in COVID-19. This CDR3 has 14 amino acids. Looked up from germline, CDR1 is ENHRY and CDR2 is SYGVKD. V was clipped by 8 bases and J by 4 bases; unmatched bases: 3. TCRdb's table, derived via immunoSEQ multiplex PCR, lists solely in-frame clones and lacks some. The sample comprises more than 60,000 clones, 82% of which are singletons, and roughly a tenth rests with the top ten. The TCR originated in a man aged 55-75 years with acute or convalescent COVID-19. This chain uses TRBV10-3 with TRBJ2-1; the match to TRBD1 covers 12 bases. The sample was peripheral blood. DNA of the CDR3: TGTGCCATCGGGACAGGGGGCTCGTACAATGAGCAGTTCTTC. Its protein product is CAIGTGGSYNEQFF.